This T cell receptor beta chain was retrieved from a study of shared clonotypes between healthy human individuals. Study as a whole: CD8 memory received one plate per donor, CD8 naive two, CD4 memory three and CD4 naive three.

The CDR3 has 14 residues. V lost 3 bases to trimming and J lost 5 bases, with 13 bases between them. Germline CDR1 and CDR2: LGHNA and YSLEER. The study's findings and limits: Around 5% was the fraction of naive CD4 clonotypes found shared across a few donors.

On this clone itself: Its antigen is as yet unknown.

Naive-designated CD8 cells lacked CD45RO, were positively enriched for CCR7, and omitted terminally differentiated effector memory CD45RA+ cells. At deep level, the assay was performed. Every immunoSEQ plate was one replicate of a subset's evenly spread DNA. Produced via immunoSEQ multiplex PCR; TCRdb's table is partial and in-frame only. The repertoire holds around 2,000,000 clones, with about 93% as singletons. Sequenced input: naive CD8+ T cells from PBMCs. The source of this sequence is a man between 18 and 29 years old in good health. Some clones in this sample may be carry-over from other donors' samples. The chain links TRBV4-3 to TRBJ2-5, with D possibly matching TRBD1 (5 bases). The CDR3 region has the DNA TGCGCCAGCAGCCAGGACACCTCAAGGGAGACCCAGTACTTC. Translating gives CASSQDTSRETQYF.